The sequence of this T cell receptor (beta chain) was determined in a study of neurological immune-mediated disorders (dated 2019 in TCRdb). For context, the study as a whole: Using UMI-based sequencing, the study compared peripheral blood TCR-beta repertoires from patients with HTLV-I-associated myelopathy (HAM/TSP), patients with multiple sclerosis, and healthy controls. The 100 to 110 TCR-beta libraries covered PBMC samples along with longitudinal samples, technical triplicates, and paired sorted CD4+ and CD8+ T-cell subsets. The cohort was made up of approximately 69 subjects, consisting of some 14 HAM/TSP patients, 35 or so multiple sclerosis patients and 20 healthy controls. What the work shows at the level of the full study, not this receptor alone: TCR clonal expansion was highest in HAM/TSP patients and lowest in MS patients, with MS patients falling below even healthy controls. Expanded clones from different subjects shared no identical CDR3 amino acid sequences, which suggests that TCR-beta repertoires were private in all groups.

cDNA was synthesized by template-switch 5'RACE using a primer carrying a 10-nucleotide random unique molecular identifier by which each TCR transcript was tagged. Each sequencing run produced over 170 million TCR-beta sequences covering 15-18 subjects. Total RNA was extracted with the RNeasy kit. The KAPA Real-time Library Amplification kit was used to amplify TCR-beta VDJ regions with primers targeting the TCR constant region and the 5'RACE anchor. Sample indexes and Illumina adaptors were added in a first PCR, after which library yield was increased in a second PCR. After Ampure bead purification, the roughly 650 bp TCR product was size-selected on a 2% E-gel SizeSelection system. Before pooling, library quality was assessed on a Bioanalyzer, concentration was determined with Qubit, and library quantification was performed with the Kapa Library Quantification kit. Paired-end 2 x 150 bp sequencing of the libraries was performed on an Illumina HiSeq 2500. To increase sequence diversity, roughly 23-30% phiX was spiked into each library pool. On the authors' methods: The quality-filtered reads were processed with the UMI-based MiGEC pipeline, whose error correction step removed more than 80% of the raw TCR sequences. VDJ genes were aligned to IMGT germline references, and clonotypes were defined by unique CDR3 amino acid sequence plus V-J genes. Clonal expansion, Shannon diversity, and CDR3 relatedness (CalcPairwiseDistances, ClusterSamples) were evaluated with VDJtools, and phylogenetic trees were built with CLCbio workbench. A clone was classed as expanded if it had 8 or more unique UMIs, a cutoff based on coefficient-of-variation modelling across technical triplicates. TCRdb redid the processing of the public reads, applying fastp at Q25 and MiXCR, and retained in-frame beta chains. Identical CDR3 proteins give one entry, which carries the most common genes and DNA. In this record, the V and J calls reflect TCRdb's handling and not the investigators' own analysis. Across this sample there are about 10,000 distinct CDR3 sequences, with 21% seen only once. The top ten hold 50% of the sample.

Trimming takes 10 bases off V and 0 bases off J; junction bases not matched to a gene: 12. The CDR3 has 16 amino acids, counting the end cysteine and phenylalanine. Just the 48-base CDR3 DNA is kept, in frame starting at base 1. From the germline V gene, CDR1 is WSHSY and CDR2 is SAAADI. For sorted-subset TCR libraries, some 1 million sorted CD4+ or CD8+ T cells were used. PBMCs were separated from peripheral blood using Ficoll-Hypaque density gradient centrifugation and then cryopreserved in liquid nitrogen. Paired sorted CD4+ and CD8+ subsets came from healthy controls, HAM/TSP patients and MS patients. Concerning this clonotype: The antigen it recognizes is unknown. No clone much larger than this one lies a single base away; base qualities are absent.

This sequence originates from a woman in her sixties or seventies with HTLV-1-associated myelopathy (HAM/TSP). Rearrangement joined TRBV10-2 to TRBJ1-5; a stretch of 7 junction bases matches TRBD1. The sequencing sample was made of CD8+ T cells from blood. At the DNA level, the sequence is TGCGCCACCGGGGACAGTGAAATCTATAGCAATCAGCCCCAGCATTTT. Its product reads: CATGDSEIYSNQPQHF.